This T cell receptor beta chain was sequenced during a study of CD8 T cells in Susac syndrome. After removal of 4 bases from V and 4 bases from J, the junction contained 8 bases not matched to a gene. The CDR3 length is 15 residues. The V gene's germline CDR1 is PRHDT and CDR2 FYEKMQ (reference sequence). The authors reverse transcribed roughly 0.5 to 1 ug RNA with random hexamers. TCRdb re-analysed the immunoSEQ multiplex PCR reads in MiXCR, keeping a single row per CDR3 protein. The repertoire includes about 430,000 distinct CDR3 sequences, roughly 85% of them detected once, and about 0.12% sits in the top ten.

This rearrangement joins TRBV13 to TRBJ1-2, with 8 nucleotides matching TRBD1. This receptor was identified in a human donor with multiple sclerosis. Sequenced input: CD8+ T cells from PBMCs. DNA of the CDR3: TGTGCCAGCAGCTCGACGCAGGGGGCTGGCTATGGCTACACCTTC. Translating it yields CASSSTQGAGYGYTF.